This TCR beta chain was sequenced during a study of blood T cell repertoires in COVID-19. Clones were read by immunoSEQ multiplex PCR, and TCRdb kept only the in-frame ones, dropping some. The data hold about 80,000 clones, with approximately 90% observed a single time. The sample holds a few counts of this clone. The sample taken for sequencing was peripheral blood. This sequence was found in a woman older than 75 with acute or convalescent COVID-19.

The CDR3 region is CASSPNLAGVGSGEQFF. For the CDR3, the DNA is TGTGCCAGCAGCCCTAACCTAGCGGGAGTCGGTAGCGGTGAGCAGTTCTTC. This chain joins TRBV3-1 (or the pseudogene TRBV3-2) and TRBJ2-1, with 10 bases that match TRBD2. The CDR3 runs 17 residues. Per the germline V gene, CDR1 is LGHDT and CDR2 is YNNKEL (reference sequence). The V and J ends lost 4 bases and 9 bases, in that order; junction bases with no gene match: 15.